Here is one TCR beta chain with its context. Its target is not known. The data derive from a study of cytomegalovirus exposure and HLA in healthy donors. Findings of the study overall: The study designated fewer than 200 TCR beta chains cytomegalovirus-associated.

This CDR3 is built from 16 residues. CDR1 and CDR2 from the germline V gene are SGDLS and YYNGEE. With 0 bases removed from V and 0 bases from J, the gap between germline ends came to 12 bases. Clones were read by immunoSEQ multiplex PCR, and TCRdb kept only the in-frame ones, dropping some. The table has about 170,000 clones, about 86% seen once. The genes are TRBV9 and TRBJ1-1, with D unclear. What was sequenced was PBMCs. This TCR came from a woman younger than 45 in good health and CMV-seronegative. The CDR3 DNA reads TGTGCCAGCAGCGTAGGCCCCGGCTACATGAACACTGAAGCTTTCTTT. The encoded protein is CASSVGPGYMNTEAFF. Supplemented by reference TRBV9 and TRBJ1-1, the full variable domain reads DSGVTQTPKHLITATGQRVTLRCSPRSGDLSVYWYQQSLDQGLQFLIQYYNGEERAKGNILERFSAQQFPDLHSELNLSSLELGDSALYFCASSVGPGYMNTEAFFGQGTRLTVV.